This paragraph covers one T cell receptor (beta chain) sequence. The data originate from a study of T cells in Graves' hyperthyroidism and ophthalmopathy. The CDR3 extends over 14 amino acids. Trimming took 6 bases from V and 4 from J, leaving 15 bases between them. Germline V gene data show CDR1 as SGHTA and CDR2 as FQGNSA. The TCR beta CDR3 regions underwent amplification using RNA transcripts as the source. TCR CDR3 underwent first-round RT-PCR with the HTBI primer set. A single record per CDR3 protein comes from TCRdb applying MiXCR to the multiplex PCR reads. The sample comprises roughly 580,000 distinct CDR3 sequences, 40% to 55% of which are singletons, and roughly 8.2% rests with the top ten.

The V gene is TRBV7-2, the J gene TRBJ1-2, with D hard to call. Sequenced sample: peripheral blood or thyroid tissue (not recorded which). The source is a woman between 18 and 30 years old with Graves' hyperthyroidism. In DNA, the CDR3 is TGTGCCAGCAGTTTATTTCCAGCTACCTATGGCTACACCTTC. Translated, it gives CASSLFPATYGYTF. Looking up the rest from reference TRBV7-2 and TRBJ1-2 gives the full variable domain: GAGVSQSPSNKVTEKGKDVELRCDPISGHTALYWYRQSLGQGLEFLIYFQGNSAPDKSGLPSDRFSAERTGGSVSTLTIQRTQQEDSAVYLCASSLFPATYGYTFGSGTRLTVV.